This passage covers 5 T cell receptor beta chains from one sample sequenced in a study of monozygotic twins with inflammatory bowel disease. TCRdb re-called the 5' RACE reads, yielding one record per CDR3 amino acid sequence without DNA. The sample totals fewer than 200,000 distinct CDR3 sequences. The sample was blood. The receptors were gathered from a human donor with ulcerative colitis or Crohn's disease, or a healthy co-twin of an affected twin (not recorded which).

The chain couples TRBV5-4 to TRBJ1-1; as DNA is missing, the TRBD1 call by TCRdb cannot be tested. The CDR3 runs 14 residues. Germline CDR1 and CDR2: SGHNT and YYREEE (reference sequence). CDR3 sequence reads: CASSWGQGDTEAFF.

V gene TRBV20-1 combines with J gene TRBJ2-2. Germline V CDR1 and CDR2: DFQATT, SNEGSKA (reference sequence). The CDR3 has 12 amino acids. The CDR3 protein is CSARDLTRELFF.

The chain combines TRBV15 with TRBJ2-3; TCRdb returns TRBD2, unconfirmable since there is no DNA. This CDR3 spans 17 amino acids. Germline V gene sequence: CDR1 LNHNV, CDR2 YYDKDF (reference sequence). Here the CDR3 reads CATSRDTPAGSTDTQYF.

The rearrangement joins TRBV6-5 to TRBJ1-3. This CDR3 has 13 amino acids. Per germline, CDR1 MNHEY and CDR2 SVGAGI. CDR3 region: CASTSGSGNTIYF.

The V call is TRBV20-1, the J call TRBJ2-7; TCRdb reports TRBD2, a call that lacks DNA to check it against. Germline V gene lookup returns CDR1 DFQATT and CDR2 SNEGSKA (reference sequence). The CDR3 is made up of 14 amino acids. This CDR3 is CSAAYLADSYEQYF.